These 9 T cell receptor beta chains share one sample of origin, sequenced in a study of blood T cell repertoires in COVID-19 (dated by TCRdb to 2020 to 2021). Library prep was done by the immunoSEQ multiplex PCR assay. TCRdb took over this immuneACCESS table, retaining in-frame rearrangements with V and J assigned. Such tables are incomplete; in checked studies, under half of the missing clones stem from an unresolved V gene, and the remainder is unexplained. In this sample the table shows a few hundred thousand clones, approximately 81% of which occur a single time. 2% to 3% of the sample belongs to the ten largest clones. Sequences were obtained from PBMCs or T cells enriched from blood (not recorded which). The receptors here all came from a woman in her 50s who had recovered from COVID-19.

J is TRBJ1-6 and V is TRBV7-3; D remains unclear. Per the germline V gene, CDR1 is SGHTA and CDR2 is FQGTGA. Between the trimmed V and J ends, which lost 5 bases and 9 bases, there was a span of 11 bases. This CDR3 is built from 13 residues. DNA for the CDR3: TGTGCCAGCAGCCTGGGGAGCCTTTCACCCCTCCACTTT. This sequence encodes CASSLGSLSPLHF.

The V call is TRBV5-1, the J call TRBJ2-2; D remains unclear. This CDR3 is built from 15 residues. V was shortened by 0 bases and J by 1 base, with 7 bases between the two germline ends. Germline V gene data show CDR1 as SGHRS and CDR2 as YFSETQ. CDR3 region: CASSLDYLNTGELFF. DNA for the CDR3: TGCGCCAGCAGCTTGGACTATTTGAACACCGGGGAGCTGTTTTTT.

The chain is built from TRBV28 and TRBJ2-7, with 9 bases fitting TRBD1. V gave up 4 bases and J gave up 2 bases; unmatched junction bases: 6. Germline V gene lookup returns CDR1 MDHEN and CDR2 SYDVKM. The CDR3 is 15 residues long. CDR3 DNA: TGTGCCAGCAGTTCAAGGACAGGGGTGACCTACGAGCAGTACTTC. Its translation: CASSSRTGVTYEQYF.

V is TRBV11-3 and J is TRBJ1-5, with a possible D match to TRBD1 (5 bases). With 0 bases removed from V and 9 bases from J, the gap between germline ends came to 15 bases. Germline CDR1 reads SGHNT; CDR2 reads YENEEA. The CDR3 runs to 15 residues. The chain's CDR3 is CASSLEPGGMGPQHF. CDR3 DNA sequence: TGTGCCAGCAGCTTAGAGCCCGGGGGGATGGGGCCCCAGCATTTT. Looking up the rest from reference TRBV11-3 and TRBJ1-5 gives the full variable domain: EAGVVQSPRYKIIEKKQPVAFWCNPISGHNTLYWYLQNLGQGPELLIRYENEEAVDDSQLPKDRFSAERLKGVDSTLKIQPAELGDSAVYLCASSLEPGGMGPQHFGDGTRLSIL.

V and J are TRBV4-1 and TRBJ1-3; D remains ambiguous. Germline V gene data show CDR1 as MGHRA and CDR2 as YSYEKL. Deletions cut 7 bases from V and 2 bases from J, with 12 bases between. This CDR3 spans 14 amino acids. CDR3 sequence reads: CASNNRVAGNTIYF. The CDR3, as DNA: TGCGCCAGCAACAACCGGGTGGCTGGAAACACCATATATTTT.

This clone showed up just once. J is TRBJ1-4 and V is TRBV29-1; perhaps TRBD1 as D (6 bases). Germline CDR1 SQVTM, CDR2 ANQGSEA. V was clipped by 6 bases and J by 5 bases, with 13 bases between them. This CDR3 comprises 13 residues. CDR3: CSVRGRVNEKLFF. The DNA for the CDR3 is TGCAGCGTGAGGGGGAGGGTCAATGAAAAACTGTTTTTT.

This clone was seen more than once but under ten times. This chain joins TRBV10-2 and TRBJ1-2, with 9 bases lining up with TRBD1. Germline-derived CDR1 and CDR2 are WSHSY and SAAADI. V was pared by 4 bases and J by 4 bases, with 19 bases of the junction left unmatched. This CDR3 is built from 19 residues. CDR3 residues: CASSGAGQGGLRSSYGYTF. The DNA for the CDR3 is TGCGCCAGCAGTGGCGCGGGACAGGGCGGACTCCGCTCATCCTATGGCTACACCTTC.

V is TRBV4-2 and J is TRBJ1-2, with D hard to call. Germline-derived CDR1 and CDR2 are LGHNA and YNFKEQ. This CDR3 has 15 residues. V shed 2 bases and J shed 4 bases, with 14 bases lying between them. The chain's CDR3 is CASSQQSRATYGYTF. In DNA form, the CDR3 reads TGTGCCAGCAGCCAACAATCGAGGGCTACCTATGGCTACACCTTC.

The chain uses TRBV30 and TRBJ2-7, with TRBD1 as a possible D gene (6 bases). V was pared by 2 bases and J by 5 bases, with 13 bases between. The germline CDR1 and CDR2 sequences are GTSNPN and SVGIG (reference sequence). This CDR3 region has 13 residues. The CDR3 DNA sequence: TGTGCCTGGAGTTTCCACAGGGAAAACGAGCAGTACTTC. Its protein product is CAWSFHRENEQYF. Drawing the rest from reference TRBV30 and TRBJ2-7, the complete variable domain is SQTIHQWPATLVQPVGSPLSLECTVEGTSNPNLYWYRQAAGRGLQLLFYSVGIGQISSEVPQNLSASRPQDRQFILSSKKLLLSDSGFYLCAWSFHRENEQYFGPGTRLTVT.